This TCR beta chain came from a study of cytomegalovirus exposure and HLA in healthy donors. This clone was seen a few times. What it binds is not known. From germline, CDR1 is SGHRS and CDR2 YFSETQ. The length of the CDR3 is 14 residues. Trimming removed 0 bases at V and 2 bases at J, with 7 bases between. With 60 Vbeta and 13 Jbeta primers, the PCR was carried out. Here immunoSEQ multiplex PCR was the method, and the copy in TCRdb shows in-frame clones only, minus some. The sample lists approximately 150,000 clones, under 85% occurring once. Study-wide points: Most TCRs appeared rarely, but some public TCRs recurred in many donors. The study labeled more than 150 TCR beta chains cytomegalovirus-associated.

The sequencing input was PBMCs. V gene TRBV5-1 combines with J gene TRBJ2-3; D uncertain. This TCR was sampled from a man between 50 and 59 years old in good health and CMV-seropositive. CDR3: CASSLEYFTDTQYF. Here the CDR3 DNA reads TGCGCCAGCAGCTTGGAGTACTTCACAGATACGCAGTATTTT.